The 9 T cell receptor beta chains below were found in one sample sequenced in a study of T cells in women clearing cervical HPV infection. Libraries were prepared by immunoSEQ multiplex PCR; TCRdb keeps only in-frame clonotypes and omits some of them. The specimen's table records about 19,000 clones. Source material: blood buffy coat. All receptors derive from a woman between 18 and 75 years old with a cervical HPV16 infection that either progressed to CIN3+ or cleared (not recorded which).

To note about this clone: The missing CDR3 end, 3 residues past where the read stops, is filled in from the germline J gene. The chain recombines TRBV5-1 with TRBJ1-3; D might be TRBD1 (5 bases). The germline V gene has CDR1 SGHRS and CDR2 YFSETQ. The CDR3 contains 18 residues. With 0 bases removed from V and 0 bases from J, the gap between germline ends came to 16 bases. The CDR3 reads CASSLDPMGPNSGNTIYF. CDR3 DNA, as far as it was read: TGCGCCAGCAGCTTGGATCCCATGGGGCCTAACTCTGGAAACACC.

CDR3 bases read: TGTGCCAGCAGCTTAGGTGGCGGGGGATACAATGAG. Protein product: CASSLGGGGYNE. The CDR3, in full, reads CASSLGGGGYNEQFF. This chain uses TRBV7-8 with TRBJ2-1, with 7 bases identical to TRBD2. With the read ending 3 residues before the CDR3 end, the germline J gene is used to fill in that end. Germline CDR1 is SGHVS and CDR2 is FQNEAQ. The length of the CDR3 is 15 residues. The ends lost 1 base at V and 4 bases at J; junction bases unmatched: 4.

As to this clone: The read is 3 residues too short to cover the CDR3 end, so that end is filled in from the germline J gene. The chain employs TRBV2 and TRBJ2-1; 7 bases align to TRBD1. Germline V CDR1 and CDR2: SNHLY, FYNNEI. After removal of 6 bases from V and 8 bases from J, the junction contained 16 bases not matched to a gene. This CDR3 has 16 residues. This CDR3 reads CASSGLTGNLGDEQFF. CDR3 DNA, as far as it was read: TGTGCCAGCAGCGGACTGACAGGGAACCTGGGGGATGAG.

Incomplete CDR3 DNA: TGTGCCAGCAGCTTAGGGACAGTCGGATTTGAAAAA. Translated, it gives CASSLGTVGFEK. The whole CDR3 protein is CASSLGTVGFEKLFF. This chain uses TRBV7-6 with TRBJ1-4; perhaps TRBD1 as D (6 bases). The DNA ends 3 residues before the CDR3 does, and the rest of the CDR3 is filled in from the germline J gene. The CDR3 sequence is 15 residues long. Trimming pared 1 base from V and 7 bases from J, leaving 13 bases between. Germline V gene sequence: CDR1 SGHVS, CDR2 FNYEAQ.

About this clone: The read finishes 3 residues shy of the CDR3 end, and the germline J gene is used to complete it. The chain is built from TRBV12-3 or TRBV12-4 and TRBJ2-1; TRBD2 agrees at 9 bases. This CDR3 comprises 15 residues. Losses at the gene ends were 9 bases for V and 8 bases for J; bases not matched to a gene: 14. The CDR3 loop reads CASFRTSGGRDEQFF. The covered CDR3 bases are TGTGCCAGTTTCAGGACGAGCGGGGGGCGAGATGAG.

As to this clone: The read terminates 3 residues ahead of where the CDR3 ends, so the germline J gene completes it. The rearrangement links TRBV30 to TRBJ2-5; D not resolved. Germline lookup yields CDR1 GTSNPN and CDR2 SVGIG (reference sequence). The CDR3 has 10 residues. Trimming left V 5 bases short and J 5 bases short, with 6 bases between. CDR3 amino acids: CAWARETQYF. Partial CDR3 DNA: TGTGCCTGGGCTCGGGAGACC.

In regard to this clone: The CDR3 is cut off 3 residues early in the read; its end comes from the germline J gene. This chain connects TRBV5-1 to TRBJ2-7; D remains ambiguous. Germline assignment: CDR1 SGHRS and CDR2 YFSETQ. Trimming left V 4 bases short and J 0 bases short, with 11 bases between. The length of the CDR3 is 14 residues. The covered CDR3 bases are TGCGCCAGCAGCATTGATCTTAGCTCCTACGAG. Translation gives CASSIDLSSYE. The complete CDR3 reads CASSIDLSSYEQYF.

With regard to this clone: The sequence runs out 3 residues before the end of the CDR3; the remainder is reconstructed from the germline J gene. The J gene is TRBJ1-4, the V gene TRBV20-1, with a weak D call TRBD1 (6 bases). Trimming shortened V by 1 base and J by 2 bases, and 11 bases separated the two germline ends. The CDR3 sequence is 15 residues long. Germline V gene sequence: CDR1 DFQATT, CDR2 SNEGSKA (reference sequence). The CDR3 sequence: CSARGRTGTNEKLFF. The part of the CDR3 DNA that was read is TGCAGTGCTAGAGGCCGAACAGGGACTAATGAAAAA.

About this clone: Sequencing ends 3 residues short of the CDR3 end; the germline J gene provides the rest. V is TRBV29-1 and J is TRBJ1-2; tentatively, D is TRBD1 (5 bases). V lost 8 bases and J lost 4, with 20 bases in between. The germline CDR1 and CDR2 sequences are SQVTM and ANQGSEA. CDR3 size: 14 residues. CDR3: CSTRAGGSSYGYTF. The DNA read from the CDR3 is TGCAGCACCCGAGCCGGGGGTAGTAGCTATGGC.